This TCR beta chain was captured in a study of cytomegalovirus exposure and HLA in healthy donors. Study-wide background: Ancestry clustering placed 70% to 90% of 300 to 400 genotyped donors in the Caucasian-associated cluster. Regarding the study as a whole: Earlier analysis found most TCR beta V segments productive about 87% or about 30% of the time. Across donors, most TCRs were seen rarely, yet some public ones were widespread. Common viral pathogens seemed to be connected with several of the most significant clusters, according to a later analysis.

With regard to this clone: Antigen specificity is unknown. Relative to the germline gene, one junction end is altered; a read error may explain this.

PCR used 60 Vbeta primers and 13 Jbeta primers. Libraries were prepared by immunoSEQ multiplex PCR; TCRdb keeps only in-frame clonotypes and omits some of them. In the table there are 150,000 or so clones, approximately 84% of which are singletons. The origin of this receptor is a woman in her fifties or sixties in good health and CMV-seropositive. Sequenced input: PBMCs.

CDR3 protein: CAGSFSRLAGEAETQYF. The CDR3 region has the DNA TGTGCCGGCAGTTTTTCTCGACTAGCGGGAGAGGCAGAGACCCAGTACTTC. The rearrangement uses TRBV28 and TRBJ2-5; 12 bases match TRBD2. Germline lookup yields CDR1 MDHEN and CDR2 SYDVKM. This CDR3 contains 17 residues.